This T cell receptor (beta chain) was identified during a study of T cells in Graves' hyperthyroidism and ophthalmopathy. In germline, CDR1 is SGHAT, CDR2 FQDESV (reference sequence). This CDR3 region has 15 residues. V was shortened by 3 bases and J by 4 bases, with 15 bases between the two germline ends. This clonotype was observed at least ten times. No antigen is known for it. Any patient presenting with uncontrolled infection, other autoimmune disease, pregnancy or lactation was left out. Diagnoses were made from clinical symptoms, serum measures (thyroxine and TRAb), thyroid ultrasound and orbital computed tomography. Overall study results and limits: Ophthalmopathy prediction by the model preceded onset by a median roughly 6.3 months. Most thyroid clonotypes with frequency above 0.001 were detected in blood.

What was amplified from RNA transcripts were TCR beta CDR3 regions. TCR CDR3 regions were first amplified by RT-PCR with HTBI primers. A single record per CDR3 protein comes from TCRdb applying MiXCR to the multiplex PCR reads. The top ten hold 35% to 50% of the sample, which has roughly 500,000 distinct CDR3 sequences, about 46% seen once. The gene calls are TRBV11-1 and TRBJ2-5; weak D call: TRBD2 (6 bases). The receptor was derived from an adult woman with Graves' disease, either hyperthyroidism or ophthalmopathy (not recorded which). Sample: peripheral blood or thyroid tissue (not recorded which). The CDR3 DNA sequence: TGTGCCAGCAGCTTCCCGGGAGAGGTGGGAGAGACCCAGTACTTC. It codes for CASSFPGEVGETQYF.